This TCR beta chain originates from a study of patients and donors after allogeneic stem cell transplantation. MiXCR was run by TCRdb on the RT-PCR reads, yielding one entry per CDR3 protein. The data contain about a million distinct CDR3 sequences, approximately 18% of them singletons. The CDR3 extends over 12 amino acids. CDR1 is SGHVS and CDR2 is FNYEAQ in the germline V gene. Deletions cut 6 bases from V and 5 bases from J, with 11 bases between. The TCR was taken from a human donor who was either an allogeneic HSCT recipient or a stem cell or donor lymphocyte infusion donor (not recorded which). It is not recorded whose cells these are; they may come from a transplant donor. Material for sequencing was blood, either unsorted or a sorted T cell fraction (not recorded which). V and J are TRBV7-6 and TRBJ2-7; D is undetermined. CDR3 loop: CASSSSWNEQYF. As DNA, the CDR3 is TGTGCCAGCAGTTCTAGTTGGAACGAGCAGTACTTC.